This T cell receptor (beta chain) was sequenced in a study of blood T cells in healthy people across ages. Trimming removed 2 bases from V and 5 bases from J, with 24 bases in between. This CDR3 has 18 amino acids. Study-level points and caveats: One million T cells yielded diversity estimates that were considered underestimates.

A sample-barcoded 5' primer and a J-beta primer mix were used in a second PCR of roughly 6 to 11 cycles. Using its own MiXCR run on the 5' RACE reads, TCRdb lists one record per CDR3 protein. The data hold some 930,000 distinct CDR3 sequences, with about 29% observed a single time. Comment on this clonotype: Its specificity is unknown.

These same records also appear under a second study, on T cells of mothers and their children. From that report: According to the study, all extracted RNA entered cDNA synthesis at around 1.4 ug per 15 ul.

The chain uses TRBV12-3 or TRBV12-4 and TRBJ2-5; D might be TRBD2 (5 bases). Input material: blood. This TCR was sampled from a woman aged 40 to 50 in good health. CDR3 residues: CASSLYIEGRLSRETQYF. CDR3 coding DNA: TGTGCCAGCAGTTTATATATCGAGGGCCGTTTAAGTAGGGAGACCCAGTACTTC.